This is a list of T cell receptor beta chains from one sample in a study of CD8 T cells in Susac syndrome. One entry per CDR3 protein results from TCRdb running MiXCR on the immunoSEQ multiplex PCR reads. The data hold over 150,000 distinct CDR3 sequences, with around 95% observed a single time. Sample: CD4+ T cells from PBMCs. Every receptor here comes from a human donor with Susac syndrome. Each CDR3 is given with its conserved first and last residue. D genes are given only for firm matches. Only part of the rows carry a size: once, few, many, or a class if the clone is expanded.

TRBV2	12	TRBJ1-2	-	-	TGTGCCGCCGGGACGGCTAACTATGGCTACACCTTC	CAAGTANYGYTF
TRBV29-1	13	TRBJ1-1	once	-	TGCAGCGTTAGAAGGGAACCGAACACTGAAGCTTTCTTT	CSVRREPNTEAFF
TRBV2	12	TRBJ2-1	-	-	TGTGCCAGCAGTGTTCCGTCCGATGAGCAGTTCTTC	CASSVPSDEQFF
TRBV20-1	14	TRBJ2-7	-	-	TGCAGTGCCAGGTCGGGAAGTGGAACCTACGAGCAGTACTTC	CSARSGSGTYEQYF
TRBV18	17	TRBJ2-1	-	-	TGTGCCAGCTCACCACCGTTGGACACACCTTCCTACAATGAGCAGTTCTTC	CASSPPLDTPSYNEQFF
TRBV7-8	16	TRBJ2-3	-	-	TGTGCCAGCAGCCCCCCGCGGGGATCGGGCACAGATACGCAGTATTTT	CASSPPRGSGTDTQYF
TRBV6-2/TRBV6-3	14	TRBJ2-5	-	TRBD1	TGTGCCAGCAGTACCGGGACAGGAAAAGAGACCCAGTACTTC	CASSTGTGKETQYF
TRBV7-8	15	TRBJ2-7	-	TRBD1	TGTGCCAGCAGCTCTCAGGACAGGCCCTCCTACGAGCAGTACTTC	CASSSQDRPSYEQYF
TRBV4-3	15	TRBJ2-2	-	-	TGCGCCAGCAGCCAAGATCTGGTGCCCACCGGGGAGCTGTTTTTT	CASSQDLVPTGELFF
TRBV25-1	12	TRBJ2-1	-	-	TGTGCCAGCAGTGGGAGGGGGCCTGAGCAGTTCTTC	CASSGRGPEQFF
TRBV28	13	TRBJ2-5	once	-	TGTGCCAGCAGTTTCTTGCGGAGAGAGACCCAGTACTTC	CASSFLRRETQYF
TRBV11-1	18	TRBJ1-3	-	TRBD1	TGTGCCAGCAGCGCCCGGGACAGGGCTGCGTCGTTCGGAAACACCATATATTTT	CASSARDRAASFGNTIYF
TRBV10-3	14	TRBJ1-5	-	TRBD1	TGTGCCTCCGCGGAGGGACAGTACAATCAGCCCCAGCATTTT	CASAEGQYNQPQHF
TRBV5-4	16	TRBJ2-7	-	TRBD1	TGTGCCAGCAGCTTGGGAAGTGGACAGGGGTCCTACGAGCAGTACTTC	CASSLGSGQGSYEQYF
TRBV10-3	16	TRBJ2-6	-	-	TGTGCCATCAGTGAGGGGCCGAAGGCAGGGGCCAACGTCCTGACTTTC	CAISEGPKAGANVLTF
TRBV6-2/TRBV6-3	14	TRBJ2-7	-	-	TGTGCCAGCAGTTACTCCACCAGGGCCTACGAGCAGTACTTC	CASSYSTRAYEQYF
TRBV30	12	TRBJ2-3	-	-	TGTGCCTGGAGTATAGGGGCAGATACGCAGTATTTT	CAWSIGADTQYF
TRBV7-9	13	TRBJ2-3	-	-	TGTGCCAGCAGCGCCTACGGAGCAGATACGCAGTATTTT	CASSAYGADTQYF
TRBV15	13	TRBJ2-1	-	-	TGTGCCACCAGCAGAGATCCGGGCGCTGAGCAGTTCTTC	CATSRDPGAEQFF
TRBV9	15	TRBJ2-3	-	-	TGTGCCAGCAGCTTCAGTCTCATTGGGTCAGATACGCAGTATTTT	CASSFSLIGSDTQYF
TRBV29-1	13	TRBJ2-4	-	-	TGCAGCGTTGAAGTCCACCTAGGGGACATTCAGTACTTC	CSVEVHLGDIQYF
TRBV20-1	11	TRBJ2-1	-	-	TGCAGTGCTTGGGGGGGGACAGAGCAGTTCTTC	CSAWGGTEQFF
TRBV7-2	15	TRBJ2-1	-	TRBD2	TGTGCCAGCAGCCCGCAGCGGGAGTCCTACAATGAGCAGTTCTTC	CASSPQRESYNEQFF
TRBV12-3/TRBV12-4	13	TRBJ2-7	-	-	TGTGCCAGCCGTTTCGGGGATATCAACGAGCAGTACTTC	CASRFGDINEQYF
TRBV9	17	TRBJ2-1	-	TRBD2	TGTGCCAGCAGCGCGAAGGTTCGCCTAGCGGGAGACAATGAGCAGTTCTTC	CASSAKVRLAGDNEQFF
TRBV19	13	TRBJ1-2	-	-	TGTGCCAGTAGTCCGAGGACAGCTTATGGCTACACCTTC	CASSPRTAYGYTF
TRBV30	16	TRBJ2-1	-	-	TGTGCCTGGAGTGTATCACGTAGGGGCCCCTACAATGAGCAGTTCTTC	CAWSVSRRGPYNEQFF
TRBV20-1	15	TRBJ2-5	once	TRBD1	TGCAGTGCTCCTCGGACAGGGGCCTTCCAAGAGACCCAGTACTTC	CSAPRTGAFQETQYF
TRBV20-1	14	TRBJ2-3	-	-	TGCAGTGCTCCCCGGGGTCTTTACACAGATACGCAGTATTTT	CSAPRGLYTDTQYF
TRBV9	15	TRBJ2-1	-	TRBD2	TGTGCCAGCAGCGTAGAACTAGCGGTTTACAATGAGCAGTTCTTC	CASSVELAVYNEQFF
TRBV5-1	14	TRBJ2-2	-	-	TGCGCCAGCAGCTTTGAGCCAGACACCGGGGAGCTGTTTTTT	CASSFEPDTGELFF
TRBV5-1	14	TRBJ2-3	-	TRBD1	TGCGCCAGCAGCACTGGGACAGCCACAGATACGCAGTATTTT	CASSTGTATDTQYF
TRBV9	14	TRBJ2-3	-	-	TGTGCCAGCAGCGTAGAAGGGTTTGGAGATACGCAGTATTTT	CASSVEGFGDTQYF
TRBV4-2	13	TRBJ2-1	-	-	TGTGCCAGCAGCCGTACTGGGGGGTTGGAGCAGTTCTTC	CASSRTGGLEQFF
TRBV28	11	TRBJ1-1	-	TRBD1	TGTGCCAGCAGTTGGGACAGGGAAGCTTTCTTT	CASSWDREAFF
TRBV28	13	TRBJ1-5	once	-	TGTGCCAGCAGTTTGGCGGGGTATCAGCCCCAGCATTTT	CASSLAGYQPQHF
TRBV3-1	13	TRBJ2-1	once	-	TGTGCCAGCAGCCAAGGTAGTAGGAATGAGCAGTTCTTC	CASSQGSRNEQFF